A single TCR beta chain is shown here with its context. Antigen unknown. This entry is derived from a study of blood T cells in healthy people across ages. Study at large: Every two T cells gave about one barcoded beta molecule via template switching.

V dropped 1 base and J dropped 2 bases, with 7 bases sitting between them. CDR1 and CDR2 from the germline V gene are LGHNT and FRNRAP. The CDR3 is 14 residues long. Study conclusions and caveats: More naive CD4+ cells and higher diversity marked long-lived donors relative to aged donors. Diversity estimates drawn from one million T cells were deemed underestimates.

Primed by a sample-barcoded 5' primer and a J-beta primer mix, a second PCR proceeded for roughly 7 to 12 cycles. From the 5' RACE reads, TCRdb called clonotypes with MiXCR, one entry per CDR3 protein. The profile covers about 830,000 distinct CDR3 sequences, with 60% to 80% appearing a single time and roughly 25% taken by the ten largest. This chain links TRBV12-5 with TRBJ2-3, with D possibly being TRBD1 (5 bases). Material: blood. The receptor was isolated from a man aged 25-45 years in good health. CDR3 sequence (DNA): TGTGCTAGTGGTTTGGGACAGTACACAGATACGCAGTATTTT. Translated, it gives CASGLGQYTDTQYF.